One T cell receptor beta chain is described in this entry. Its matching antigen is unknown. TCRdb re-called the RT-PCR reads through MiXCR, storing one row per CDR3 protein. The sample has about 800,000 distinct CDR3 sequences; around 20% are singletons. The data belong to a study of response to subunit inactivated influenza vaccine. Findings and limits, study-wide: Few additional T cells are recruited per seasonal influenza vaccination, authors suggested.

Germline CDR1 SGHAT, CDR2 FQNNGV. The CDR3 spans 11 residues. V lost 2 bases and J lost 10, with 9 bases in between. This TCR was sampled from a man in his forties or fifties who received an inactivated influenza vaccine. This chain links TRBV11-2 with TRBJ2-7, with a possible D match to TRBD2 (6 bases). This material consisted of PBMCs from blood, taken around 5 days after vaccination. The CDR3 loop reads CASSLYSGQYF. DNA for the CDR3: TGTGCCAGCAGCTTATATAGCGGACAGTACTTC.